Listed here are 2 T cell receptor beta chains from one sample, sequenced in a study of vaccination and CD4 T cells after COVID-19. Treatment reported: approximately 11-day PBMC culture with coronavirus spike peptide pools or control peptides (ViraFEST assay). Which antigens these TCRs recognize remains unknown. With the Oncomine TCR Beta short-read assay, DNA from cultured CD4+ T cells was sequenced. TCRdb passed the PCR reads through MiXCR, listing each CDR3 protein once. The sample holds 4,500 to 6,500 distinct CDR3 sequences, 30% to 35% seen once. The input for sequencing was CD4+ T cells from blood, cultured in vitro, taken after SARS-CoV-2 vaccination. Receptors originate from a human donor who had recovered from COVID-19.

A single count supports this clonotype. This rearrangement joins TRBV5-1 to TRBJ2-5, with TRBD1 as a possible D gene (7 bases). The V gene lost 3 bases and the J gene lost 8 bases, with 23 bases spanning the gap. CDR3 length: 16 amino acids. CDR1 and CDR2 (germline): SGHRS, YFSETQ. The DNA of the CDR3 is TGCGCCAGCAGCTCCCTCGGAGGGGGCGCTAAGAAAACCCAGTACTTC. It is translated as CASSSLGGGAKKTQYF.

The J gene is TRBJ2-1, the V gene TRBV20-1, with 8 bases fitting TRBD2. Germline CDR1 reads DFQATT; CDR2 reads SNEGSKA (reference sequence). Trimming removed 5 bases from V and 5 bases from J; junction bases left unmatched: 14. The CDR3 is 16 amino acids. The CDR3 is CSAGVLGAGVNNEQFF. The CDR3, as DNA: TGCAGTGCTGGTGTGTTGGGAGCGGGAGTTAACAATGAGCAGTTCTTC.